This T cell receptor beta chain was identified during a study of patients and donors after allogeneic stem cell transplantation. Trimming took 9 bases from V and 10 from J; bases not matched to a gene: 10. Germline lookup yields CDR1 SGHRS and CDR2 YFSETQ. CDR3 length: 12 residues. TCRdb re-called the RT-PCR reads through MiXCR, storing one row per CDR3 protein. The profile shows under 200,000 distinct CDR3 sequences, roughly 24% of them singletons. This chain links TRBV5-1 with TRBJ2-1, with 7 bases lining up with TRBD1. This sequence originates from a human donor who was either an allogeneic HSCT recipient or a stem cell or donor lymphocyte infusion donor (not recorded which). It is not recorded whose cells these are; they may come from a transplant donor. The sequenced material came from blood, either unsorted or a sorted T cell fraction (not recorded which). CDR3 region: CATSTGAGEQFF. As DNA, the CDR3 is TGCGCCACCTCCACAGGGGCTGGGGAGCAGTTCTTC.